The 30 T cell receptor beta chains below all came from one sample that was sequenced in a study of T cells after yellow fever vaccination. TCRdb recomputed calls from the 5' RACE reads with MiXCR, one row per CDR3 protein. The sample records 360,000 or so distinct CDR3 sequences, 11% being singletons. The sample consisted of PBMCs, taken on the day of the first yellow fever vaccination. These receptors all come from a man in his late teens or twenties who received the YFV17D yellow fever vaccine.

V usage is TRBV4-3 and J usage is TRBJ2-3; D call uncertain. V lost 0 bases, J lost 3 bases, and 13 bases lay in between. This CDR3 region has 16 residues. The V gene's germline CDR1 is LGHNA and CDR2 YSLEER. The CDR3: CASSQDGESPTDTQYF. The DNA of the CDR3 is TGCGCCAGCAGCCAAGATGGAGAGAGTCCGACAGATACGCAGTATTTT.

The rearrangement joins TRBV4-2 to TRBJ1-1; D possibly corresponds to TRBD1 (6 bases). Germline V gives CDR1 LGHNA, CDR2 YNFKEQ. Deletions cut 4 bases from V and 4 bases from J, with 16 bases between. The CDR3 contains 15 residues. The CDR3 spells CASSPISRGGTEAFF. The CDR3 DNA follows: TGTGCCAGCAGCCCCATATCCAGGGGTGGCACTGAAGCTTTCTTT.

This clonotype was picked up many times. This chain's CDR3 is CASSLGPPKTKNIQYF. CDR3 DNA sequence: TGTGCCAGCAGCTTGGGACCACCCAAAACCAAAAACATTCAGTACTTC. The gene calls are TRBV3-1 and TRBJ2-4; tentatively, D is TRBD1 or TRBD2 (5 bases each). The CDR3 runs to 16 residues. CDR1 and CDR2 from the germline V gene are LGHDT and YNNKEL (reference sequence). The V gene lost 5 bases and the J gene lost 2 bases, with 16 bases spanning the gap.

This clonotype has only a few counts. The chain joins TRBV2 to TRBJ1-1; 7 nucleotides match TRBD1. The CDR3 runs to 13 residues. V was pared by 8 bases and J by 0 bases, with 3 bases of the junction left unmatched. The germline V gene has CDR1 SNHLY and CDR2 FYNNEI. The CDR3 DNA reads as TGTGCCAGCGGGACAGATCTGAACACTGAAGCTTTCTTT. Amino acids: CASGTDLNTEAFF.

This clonotype was recorded a few times. The genes are TRBV6-1 and TRBJ2-5, with a weak D call TRBD2 (5 bases). CDR3 size: 13 residues. Trimming cost V 5 bases and J 4 bases, with 11 bases left between them. From germline, CDR1 is MNHNS and CDR2 SASEGT. CDR3 residues: CASSRGLGETQYF. In nucleotides, the CDR3 is TGTGCCAGCAGTCGCGGACTCGGAGAGACCCAGTACTTC.

The gene calls are TRBV10-1 and TRBJ2-7; 9 bases agree with TRBD1. Germline V gene data show CDR1 as WNHNN and CDR2 as SYGVQD (reference sequence). V shed 3 bases, J shed 3 bases, and the junction held 3 bases outside the gene matches. This CDR3 has 14 residues. The CDR3 protein is CASSDRTGDYEQYF. The CDR3 DNA reads as TGCGCCAGCAGTGACCGGACAGGGGACTACGAGCAGTACTTC.

V and J are TRBV20-1 and TRBJ2-5; D is possibly TRBD1 (6 bases). The CDR3 length is 13 residues. V dropped 6 bases and J dropped 2 bases, with 13 bases sitting between them. Germline V gives CDR1 DFQATT, CDR2 SNEGSKA (reference sequence). Here the CDR3 reads CSAPLRGQETQYF. CDR3 nucleotides: TGCAGTGCCCCTCTCAGGGGTCAAGAGACCCAGTACTTC.

This clonotype was counted only a few times. The V gene is TRBV27, the J gene TRBJ2-3; D assignment may be TRBD1 or TRBD2 (7 bases each). Germline CDR1 and CDR2: MNHEY and SMNVEV (reference sequence). This CDR3 comprises 16 residues. V shed 3 bases and J shed 1 base, with 14 bases lying between them. CDR3 residues: CASSFLGRGRTDTQYF. CDR3 coding DNA: TGTGCCAGCAGTTTCCTGGGGAGGGGGCGCACAGATACGCAGTATTTT.

This clonotype was counted ten times or more. V usage is TRBV5-6 and J usage is TRBJ2-7; D is uncertain. Per germline, CDR1 SGHDT and CDR2 YYEEEE. The ends were cut back, 2 bases at V and 3 bases at J, with 6 bases in the middle. The CDR3 consists of 12 residues. Here the CDR3 DNA reads TGTGCCAGCAGCTTCGGTAGCTACGAGCAGTACGTC. Protein product: CASSFGSYEQYV.

The chain recombines TRBV7-6 with TRBJ2-5; D call uncertain. Looked up from germline, CDR1 is SGHVS and CDR2 is FNYEAQ. The V gene lost 5 bases and the J gene lost 9 bases, with 13 bases spanning the gap. The CDR3 runs to 12 residues. The chain's CDR3 is CASSPRSVAQYF. In DNA form, the CDR3 reads TGTGCCAGCAGCCCCCGTTCGGTGGCCCAGTACTTC. The full variable domain, rest sourced from reference TRBV7-6 and TRBJ2-5, is GAGVSQSPRYKVTKRGQDVALRCDPISGHVSLYWYRQALGQGPEFLTYFNYEAQQDKSGLPNDRFSAERPEGSISTLTIQRTEQRDSAMYRCASSPRSVAQYFGPGTRLLVL.

This clonotype was detected many times. The chain recombines TRBV23-1 with TRBJ2-3; D may correspond to TRBD1 or TRBD2 (5 bases each). TRBV23-1 is an ORF for which the function is uncertain. The CDR3 contains 15 residues. V was cut by 3 bases and J by 0 bases, with 10 bases left in between. CDR3 sequence (DNA): TGCGCCAGCAGTCATTCCCGGGACAGCACAGATACGCAGTATTTT. The encoded protein is CASSHSRDSTDTQYF.

The V and J genes are TRBV5-4 and TRBJ2-7; 9 nucleotides line up with TRBD1. Germline V gene sequence: CDR1 SGHNT, CDR2 YYREEE (reference sequence). The CDR3 runs to 16 residues. The ends lost 0 bases at V and 3 bases at J; junction bases unmatched: 7. CDR3 nucleotides: TGTGCCAGCAGCTTGGCATCGGGGACAGGGAGCTACGAGCAGTACTTC. It is translated as CASSLASGTGSYEQYF.

The chain couples TRBV5-1 to TRBJ2-5, with TRBD2 matching 9 bases. The ends lost 7 bases at V and 4 bases at J; junction bases unmatched: 11. The CDR3 is 15 amino acids. CDR1 SGHRS and CDR2 YFSETQ come from the germline V gene. CDR3 bases: TGCGCCAGCGGACCGGGACTAGCCCTTTCAGAGACCCAGTACTTC. Protein product: CASGPGLALSETQYF.

V is TRBV5-1 and J is TRBJ1-1; the D is unclear. Germline-derived CDR1 and CDR2 are SGHRS and YFSETQ. The CDR3 covers 13 residues. The V and J ends lost 0 bases and 4 bases respectively, with 7 bases between them. CDR3 sequence (DNA): TGCGCCAGCAGCTTGGGGCATATCACTGAAGCTTTCTTT. This gives the protein CASSLGHITEAFF.

This clonotype showed up just a few times. The V and J genes are TRBV7-9 and TRBJ1-1; 9 positions agree with TRBD1. J gave up 11 bases and V 5 bases, and 9 bases lay outside the gene matches. The CDR3 contains 13 residues. The germline gives CDR1 SEHNR, CDR2 FQNEAQ (reference sequence). CDR3 region: CASSIGTGNYAFF. CDR3 bases: TGTGCCAGCAGCATCGGGACAGGGAATTACGCTTTCTTT.

This chain links TRBV14 with TRBJ2-1, with a tentative D call TRBD2 (6 bases). Germline V gene lookup returns CDR1 SGHDN and CDR2 FVKESK. Trimming removed 4 bases from V and 7 bases from J, with 11 bases in between. This CDR3 is 13 amino acids long. The CDR3 coding sequence is TGTGCCAGCAGCCCCGGGACTCAAAATGAGCAGTTCTTC. It yields the protein CASSPGTQNEQFF.

This clonotype appeared a few times. This sequence joins TRBV29-1 and TRBJ2-3; 11 bases line up with TRBD2. Germline V gives CDR1 SQVTM, CDR2 ANQGSEA. This CDR3 has 14 amino acids. V lost 7 bases, J lost 5 bases, and 8 bases stayed unmatched. CDR3 coding DNA: TGCAGCGGCGACACTAGCGGGGGCGGAGATACGCAGTATTTT. Its translation: CSGDTSGGGDTQYF.

The chain has TRBV19 and TRBJ2-1, with 9 bases lining up with TRBD2. With 3 bases clipped from V and 7 bases from J, the junction kept 7 bases outside the gene matches. The CDR3 totals 15 residues. From germline, CDR1 is LNHDA and CDR2 SQIVND (reference sequence). Here the CDR3 reads CASSIGLAGRNEQFF. The CDR3 region has the DNA TGTGCCAGTAGTATCGGTCTAGCGGGAAGAAATGAGCAGTTCTTC.

The V and J genes are TRBV24-1 and TRBJ1-1, with D possibly matching TRBD1 (5 bases). The CDR3 extends over 11 amino acids. Germline lookup yields CDR1 KGHDR and CDR2 SFDVKD. Trimming stripped 4 bases from V and 13 bases from J, with 12 bases between. CDR3 coding DNA: TGTGCCACCAGTGACGGGGGGAGGATTTTCTTT. Amino acids: CATSDGGRIFF.

This clonotype was detected only a few times. The chain's CDR3 is CASRLAGVSGTDTQYF. DNA for the CDR3: TGTGCCAGTAGACTAGCGGGGGTGAGTGGTACAGATACGCAGTATTTT. The chain uses TRBV19 and TRBJ2-3; 11 nucleotides match TRBD2. Germline values: CDR1 LNHDA, CDR2 SQIVND (reference sequence). This CDR3 contains 16 residues. J gave up 3 bases and V 6 bases, and 8 bases lay outside the gene matches.

The chain employs TRBV3-1 and TRBJ1-4, with D possibly being TRBD1 (5 bases). CDR3 length: 15 residues. V was trimmed by 4 bases and J by 0 bases, leaving 9 bases between them. CDR1 and CDR2 (germline): LGHDT, YNNKEL (reference sequence). The CDR3 DNA reads TGTGCCAGCAGCCCGGACATTGCAACTAATGAAAAACTGTTTTTT. It is translated as CASSPDIATNEKLFF.

This clonotype has only a few counts. The V and J genes are TRBV12-3 or TRBV12-4 and TRBJ1-1; D possibly corresponds to TRBD1 (5 bases). The CDR3 is 19 amino acids. The ends were cut back, 2 bases at V and 0 bases at J, with 22 bases in the middle. In nucleotides, the CDR3 is TGTGCCAGCAGTTTAAGTCGAGCGTGGCTCACAGGCTTGAACACTGAAGCTTTCTTT. Translation gives CASSLSRAWLTGLNTEAFF.

This clonotype was seen a few times. The chain recombines TRBV14 with TRBJ2-7; possibly TRBD1 or TRBD2 for D (5 bases each). Germline-derived CDR1 and CDR2 are SGHDN and FVKESK. V lost 4 bases and J 2 bases, leaving 6 bases between the germline ends. This CDR3 has 12 amino acids. The CDR3 is CASSRGPYEQYV. The DNA for the CDR3 is TGTGCCAGCAGCCGGGGACCCTACGAGCAGTACGTC.

This clonotype has at least ten counts. The chain carries TRBV6-5 and TRBJ2-1; D is perhaps TRBD1 (5 bases). V dropped 2 bases and J dropped 5 bases, with 7 bases sitting between them. The germline CDR1 and CDR2 sequences are MNHEY and SVGAGI. This CDR3 comprises 13 residues. The CDR3 coding sequence is TGTGCCAGCAGTTACCCAGGGCACAATGAGCAGTTCTTC. Translation gives CASSYPGHNEQFF.

The V gene is TRBV11-2, the J gene TRBJ2-7, with unresolved D. There are 17 residues in the CDR3. V dropped 5 bases and J dropped 1 base, with 21 bases sitting between them. CDR1 and CDR2 from the germline V gene are SGHAT and FQNNGV. CDR3 DNA sequence: TGTGCCAGCAGCCCTATATTAGGAGTGGAACTATCCTACGAGCAGTACTTC. Residues: CASSPILGVELSYEQYF. The full variable domain, its missing parts supplied by reference TRBV11-2 and TRBJ2-7, is EAGVAQSPRYKIIEKRQSVAFWCNPISGHATLYWYQQILGQGPKLLIQFQNNGVVDDSQLPKDRFSAERLKGVDSTLKIQPAKLEDSAVYLCASSPILGVELSYEQYFGPGTRLTVT.

This clonotype showed up just a few times. CDR3 DNA: TGTGCCAGCTCACCACGGAGGGGACCACCCCTCCACTTT. Translation: CASSPRRGPPLHF. The V call is TRBV18, the J call TRBJ1-6; possibly TRBD1 for D (5 bases). This CDR3 has 13 amino acids. Trimming pared 1 base from V and 11 bases from J, leaving 9 bases between. Germline-derived CDR1 and CDR2 are KGHSH and LQKENI.

This clonotype appeared a few times. CDR3 region: CSASGGTWDQPQHF. CDR3 DNA: TGCAGTGCTAGCGGGGGGACTTGGGATCAGCCCCAGCATTTT. This sequence joins TRBV20-1 and TRBJ1-5; perhaps TRBD1 as D (5 bases). The CDR3 sequence is 14 residues long. Trimming cost V 3 bases and J 5 bases, with 14 bases left between them. CDR1 and CDR2 (germline): DFQATT, SNEGSKA (reference sequence).

This clonotype came up a few times. The chain links TRBV6-1 to TRBJ2-2; D might be TRBD2 (5 bases). Germline CDR1 reads MNHNS; CDR2 reads SASEGT. The V gene lost 6 bases and the J gene lost 7 bases, with 12 bases spanning the gap. The CDR3 covers 13 residues. CDR3 nucleotides: TGTGCCAGCAGGTCCGGACTTCGCGGGGAGCTGTTTTTT. This encodes CASRSGLRGELFF.

The chain combines TRBV19 with TRBJ1-5; TRBD1 matches 8 bases. The V segment lost 8 bases and the J segment 4 bases; nucleotides outside the gene matches: 10. This CDR3 has 15 residues. CDR1 LNHDA and CDR2 SQIVND come from the germline V gene (reference sequence). The CDR3 nucleotides are TGTGCCAGTCGCGTCAGGGGGCGGTCAAATCAGCCCCAGCATTTT. This translates into CASRVRGRSNQPQHF.

The chain links TRBV19 to TRBJ1-1; 9 nucleotides align to TRBD1. Germline V CDR1 and CDR2: LNHDA, SQIVND (reference sequence). The trim removed 6 bases at V and 1 base at J, leaving 6 bases unmatched. The CDR3 has 15 residues. The CDR3 DNA reads as TGTGCCAGTAGGATAACAGGGGGCGGGAACACTGAAGCTTTCTTT. Residues: CASRITGGGNTEAFF.